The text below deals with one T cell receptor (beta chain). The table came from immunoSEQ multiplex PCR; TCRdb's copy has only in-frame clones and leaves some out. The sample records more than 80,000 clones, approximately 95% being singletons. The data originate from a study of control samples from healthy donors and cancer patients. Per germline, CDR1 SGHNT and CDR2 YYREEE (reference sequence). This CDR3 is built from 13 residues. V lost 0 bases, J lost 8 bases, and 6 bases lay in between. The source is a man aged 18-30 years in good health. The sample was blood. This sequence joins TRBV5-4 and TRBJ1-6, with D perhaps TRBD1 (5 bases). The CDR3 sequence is CASSLEGDSPLHF. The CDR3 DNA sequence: TGTGCCAGCAGCTTGGAAGGGGATTCACCCCTCCACTTT.